This T cell receptor beta chain was sequenced in a study of blood T cell repertoires in COVID-19. Across the whole study: Spain, Italy and the United States supplied samples that represented acute and convalescent COVID-19. T cells, B-cell-depleted T cells, or PBMCs supplied cDNA or gDNA.

Authors' methods: Estimation of nucleated cell counts relied on the amplification of reference gene primers. Method: immunoSEQ multiplex PCR; TCRdb's copy keeps in-frame clones and lacks some. V and J calls and clone size follow that table, whereas D and trimming were derived from the DNA. This table has 300,000 or so clones, around 87% appearing once. Material for sequencing was peripheral blood. The receptor was isolated from a woman aged 40-49 years who had recovered from COVID-19.

Here the CDR3 DNA reads TGTGCCAGCTCACCCCGTGAAGGGGGCGCGTCCCTCTATGGCTACACCTTC. Protein: CASSPREGGASLYGYTF. V is TRBV18 and J is TRBJ1-2; 7 bases fit TRBD1. Trimming cost V 3 bases and J 4 bases; bases outside gene matches: 14. The CDR3 loop spans 17 amino acids. Germline loops: CDR1 KGHSH, CDR2 LQKENI.